This TCR beta chain was recovered during a study of OX40 agonist ivuxolimab in advanced cancers. This clone is deemed medium-sized (0.01 to 0.1%). Systemic immunosuppression or autoimmune disease history was grounds to exclude patients. The repertoire was sequenced with immunoSEQ multiplex PCR; TCRdb's copy has only in-frame clones and lacks some. The repertoire consists of fewer than 35,000 clones, with roughly 79% occurring once and the leading ten covering less than 20%. Deletions cut 0 bases from V and 1 base from J, with 4 bases between. CDR3 length: 14 amino acids. Germline V gene sequence: CDR1 SGHNT, CDR2 YYREEE (reference sequence).

This clonotype was sampled from an adult with an advanced solid tumor such as melanoma, head and neck, liver or kidney cancer. This sample comprised CD4+ or CD8+ T cells sorted from blood, obtained in a trial of the OX40 agonist ivuxolimab. The V and J genes are TRBV5-4 and TRBJ2-2; D remains unclear. CDR3 sequence reads: CASSLAENTGELFF. The CDR3 DNA reads as TGTGCCAGCAGCTTGGCGGAGAACACCGGGGAGCTGTTTTTT.